Included here is one T cell receptor beta chain sequence, with context. Because it lacks the conserved phenylalanine or tryptophan at the end, this CDR3 is likely a read error. The DNA is omitted, as the CDR3 cannot be located on it reliably, and the CDR3 follows TCRdb's listing. The data derive from a study of CD8+CD57+ T cells in acquired aplastic anemia. Sequenced patients had shown CD8+CD57+ cell expansion by flow cytometry. Everyone among the patients had severe acquired aplastic anemia. Genomic DNA constituted the template upon which TCR beta VDJ and CDR3 profiling was performed. One entry per CDR3 protein results from TCRdb running MiXCR on the reads. The sample lists about 260,000 distinct CDR3 sequences; 82% were seen once. Inclusive of both ends, the CDR3 amounts to 11 amino acids. The germline V gene encodes CDR1 SGHVS and CDR2 FQNEAQ.

The specimen was sorted CD4+, CD8+, or CD8+CD57+ T cells (not recorded which) from PBMCs. The chain links TRBV7-8 to TRBJ2-3. This clonotype originated in a human donor with aplastic anemia. Here the CDR3 reads CASSSSDTPDI.